The 8 T cell receptor beta chains listed next were all sequenced from one sample in a study of regulatory T cells in long-lasting Graves disease. Combining iRepertoire HTBI primers with Arm-PCR of CDR3 regions, the authors built TCR beta libraries. TCRdb passed the multiplex PCR reads through MiXCR, listing each CDR3 protein once. The sample has 420,000 or so distinct CDR3 sequences, about 17% seen once; the top ten hold about 23%. Time point indicated: newly diagnosed GD, antithyroid drugs for less than 3 months. Scientists built the TCR library using RNA that was extracted from PBMCs. These data were likewise used in another study, on T cells in Graves' hyperthyroidism and ophthalmopathy.

This sample comprised peripheral blood mononuclear cells (PBMCs), obtained at new diagnosis, from a patient treated with antithyroid drugs. These receptors originate from a woman younger than 35 with Graves disease.

This clonotype was seen ten or more times. The chain combines TRBV20-1 with TRBJ2-5; 11 bases align to TRBD2. There are 14 residues in the CDR3. J lost 6 bases, V lost 3 bases, and 6 bases had no gene match. CDR1 is DFQATT, CDR2 SNEGSKA, per germline (reference sequence). As DNA, the CDR3 is TGCAGTGCTAGTCAGTCTAGCGGGAGGAAGACCCAGTACTTC. Encoded protein: CSASQSSGRKTQYF.

The chain employs TRBV19 and TRBJ2-3; 10 positions match TRBD2. The end of the DNA fits TRBJ2-5 better, so the J call may be wrong. The CDR3 totals 15 residues. CDR1 is LNHDA and CDR2 is SQIVND in the germline V gene (reference sequence). The CDR3 bases are TGTGCCAGTAGTATGTCGGGACTAGCGAGCGAGACCCAGTACTTC. Translation gives CASSMSGLASETQYF.

This clonotype was picked up many times. V is TRBV27 and J is TRBJ2-5; D gene unclear. Germline loops: CDR1 MNHEY, CDR2 SMNVEV (reference sequence). The CDR3 has 13 amino acids. V lost 10 bases, J lost 0 bases, and 12 bases lay in between. The CDR3 nucleotides are TGTGCCACTATGAGCGAGAACCAAGAGACCCAGTACTTC. Its translation: CATMSENQETQYF.

This CDR3 reads CASGILNNEQFF. The CDR3 DNA is TGCGCCAGCGGAATACTAAACAATGAGCAGTTCTTC. The rearrangement links TRBV5-1 to TRBJ2-1, with no clear D. Germline V CDR1 and CDR2: SGHRS, YFSETQ. The CDR3 sequence is 12 residues long. V was pared by 7 bases and J by 5 bases, with 10 bases between.

The table lists this clonotype with many counts. The CDR3: CASERTSPQEKLFF. The DNA of the CDR3 is TGTGCCAGCGAACGGACATCCCCCCAGGAAAAACTGTTTTTT. The rearrangement links TRBV2 to TRBJ1-4, with a tentative D call TRBD1 (5 bases). Germline lookup yields CDR1 SNHLY and CDR2 FYNNEI. V lost 8 bases and J 8 bases, leaving 18 bases between the germline ends. CDR3 size: 14 residues.

This clonotype came up a few times. The rearrangement links TRBV7-9 to TRBJ2-6, with unresolved D. Per germline, CDR1 SEHNR and CDR2 FQNEAQ (reference sequence). This CDR3 region has 17 residues. V was shortened by 5 bases and J by 0 bases, with 14 bases between the two germline ends. The CDR3 DNA reads as TGTGCCAGCAGCACGCAACGCCTTCCCTCTGGGGCCAACGTCCTGACTTTC. Translated: CASSTQRLPSGANVLTF.

This clonotype was observed at least ten times. The chain employs TRBV30 and TRBJ1-1; a possible D gene is TRBD1 (6 bases). The CDR3 is 14 amino acids. Trimming left V 4 bases short and J 2 bases short, with 14 bases between. The germline CDR1 and CDR2 sequences are GTSNPN and SVGIG (reference sequence). The CDR3 region is CAWIPRGLNTEAFF. In nucleotides, the CDR3 is TGTGCCTGGATCCCCAGGGGCTTAAACACTGAAGCTTTCTTT.

The chain links TRBV4-1 to TRBJ2-7, with D perhaps matching TRBD1 or TRBD2 (5 bases each). V shed 0 bases and J shed 0 bases, with 18 bases lying between them. Germline-derived CDR1 and CDR2 are MGHRA and YSYEKL. This CDR3 spans 18 amino acids. CDR3 bases: TGCGCCAGCAGCCAAGAAGGCCAACGGGGCACGAGCTCCTACGAGCAGTACTTC. The encoded protein is CASSQEGQRGTSSYEQYF.